This TCR beta chain comes out of a study of T cell changes during pregnancy in multiple sclerosis (dated by TCRdb to the late 2010s). General notes on the study: The study looked at changes in the T cell repertoire across pregnancy in women with multiple sclerosis.

On this clone itself: There is no known antigen for this receptor. No clone much larger than this one lies a single base away; base qualities are absent.

Preparation of the library involved the immunoSEQ multiplex PCR assay. In TCRdb, the immuneACCESS table is reduced to in-frame sequences with V and J assigned. These tables do not hold every clone; where another copy was compared, an unresolved V gene accounts for under half, and the others remain unexplained. The table for this sample lists 90,000 to 120,000 clones; 92% of them were counted only once. The ten largest clones add up to 0.78% of the sample. According to the germline V gene, CDR1 reads MGHRA and CDR2 reads YSYEKL. The germline ends are 11 bases apart after V is trimmed by 4 bases and J by 7 bases. The CDR3 contains 13 residues, cysteine and phenylalanine counted. The entry retains the CDR3 DNA only, 39 bases that are in frame from base 1.

The chain links TRBV4-1 with TRBJ2-1, with a tentative D gene TRBD1 over 5 matching bases. The input for sequencing was peripheral blood, taken in the third trimester of pregnancy. The sequence derives from a female donor in good health, enrolled as a control in a pregnancy study. The CDR3 in this case is CASSPQGLNEQFF. In nucleotides, the sequence is TGCGCCAGCAGCCCCCAGGGTCTGAATGAGCAGTTCTTC.